The 15 T cell receptor beta chains listed next were all sequenced from one sample in a study of T cell repertoires in cytomegalovirus infection (dated by TCRdb to the late 2010s). Reads for this sample came from an Illumina HiSeq 1500. The raw public reads went through TCRdb reprocessing: fastp at Q25, MiXCR clone calling, in-frame beta chains kept. Rows are unified per CDR3 protein, each entry keeping the most common DNA and genes. This sample lists approximately 730,000 distinct CDR3 sequences; around 35% were detected once. The ten largest clones add up to 15% to 20% of the sample. This sample's treatment or condition label indicates: in vitro stimulation with specific CMV peptide epitopes to enrich CMV-specific T cells. No antigens are known for them. Sequenced material: cultured PBMCs, taken from culture after CMV antigen stimulation. These receptors all stem from a human donor in good health (CMV status not recorded). Some clones in this sample may be carry-over from other donors' samples.

The chain recombines TRBV7-8 with TRBJ2-1, with D uncertain. Trimming removed 2 bases at V and 10 bases at J, with 15 bases between. This CDR3 region has 14 residues. The germline V gene has CDR1 SGHVS and CDR2 FQNEAQ. CDR3: CASSLRTPRGEQFF. As DNA, the CDR3 is TGTGCCAGCAGCTTAAGAACCCCAAGAGGAGAGCAGTTCTTC.

The chain recombines TRBV4-1 with TRBJ1-4; D gene uncertain. This CDR3 has 16 amino acids. Germline V gene sequence: CDR1 MGHRA, CDR2 YSYEKL. V was pared by 4 bases and J by 8 bases, with 20 bases between. CDR3 coding DNA: TGCGCCAGCAGCCGACTCCTCCCCCGGGTGGAGGAAAAACTGTTTTTT. Encoded protein: CASSRLLPRVEEKLFF.

This clonotype has ten or more counts. The chain is built from TRBV7-2 and TRBJ2-1; D gene ambiguous. The CDR3 is made up of 15 amino acids. CDR1 and CDR2 from the germline V gene are SGHTA and FQGNSA. V was trimmed by 3 bases and J by 0 bases, leaving 9 bases between them. The CDR3 here is CASSFGWGSYNEQFF. CDR3 nucleotides: TGTGCCAGCAGCTTCGGCTGGGGCTCCTACAATGAGCAGTTCTTC.

This chain joins TRBV10-3 and TRBJ2-1; no clear D. V was pared by 2 bases and J by 4 bases, with 6 bases between. Germline V gene lookup returns CDR1 ENHRY and CDR2 SYGVKD. CDR3 length: 13 residues. CDR3 residues: CAISETAYNEQFF. The CDR3 DNA reads TGTGCCATCAGTGAGACAGCTTACAATGAGCAGTTCTTC.

This clonotype was counted a few times. The rearrangement links TRBV6-1 to TRBJ2-5; D could derive from TRBD1 or TRBD2 (5 bases each). Trimming took off 5 bases at V and 3 bases at J, with 16 bases between the two ends. From germline, CDR1 is MNHNS and CDR2 SASEGT. The CDR3 extends over 15 amino acids. The DNA for the CDR3 is TGTGCCAGCAGTAGCCGGGACGGAAGTAAAGAGACCCAGTACTTC. It yields the protein CASSSRDGSKETQYF.

This clonotype has only a few counts. This sequence joins TRBV2 and TRBJ2-1, with 8 bases identical to TRBD2. CDR3 length equals 13 residues. V trimming: 8 bases; J trimming: 4 bases; junction bases outside the gene matches: 4. The V gene's germline CDR1 is SNHLY and CDR2 FYNNEI. CDR3 DNA: TGTGCCAGCCGACTAGCGCCTTACAATGAGCAGTTCTTC. Protein sequence: CASRLAPYNEQFF.

This clonotype has a single count. The J gene is TRBJ2-1, the V gene TRBV28; 9 positions agree with TRBD1. With V trimmed by 5 bases and J by 3 bases, 5 bases remained unmatched. This CDR3 contains 15 residues. From germline, CDR1 is MDHEN and CDR2 SYDVKM. Here the CDR3 DNA reads TGTGCCAGCAGTCTCCGGGACAGGGTCTACAATGAGCAGTTCTTC. This translates into CASSLRDRVYNEQFF.

This clonotype was seen a handful of times. V and J are TRBV27 and TRBJ2-2; 7 nucleotides align to TRBD1. J was trimmed by 1 base and V by 1 base; bases with no gene match: 6. The CDR3 loop spans 17 amino acids. Germline V lookup: CDR1 MNHEY, CDR2 SMNVEV (reference sequence). The CDR3 reads CASSLWVGTVNTGELFF. The CDR3 region has the DNA TGTGCCAGCAGTTTATGGGTGGGGACAGTGAACACCGGGGAGCTGTTTTTT.

This chain joins TRBV7-9 and TRBJ1-2; weak D call: TRBD1 (5 bases). This CDR3 contains 15 residues. The V gene's germline CDR1 is SEHNR and CDR2 FQNEAQ (reference sequence). V was shortened by 3 bases and J by 7 bases, with 18 bases between the two germline ends. The CDR3 DNA reads as TGTGCCAGCAGCTTGGCACCGGGACCCCATACTGGCTACACCTTC. Translation: CASSLAPGPHTGYTF.

J is TRBJ2-1 and V is TRBV20-1; D might be TRBD1 or TRBD2, each matching 5 bases. The V gene lost 5 bases and the J gene lost 11 bases, with 13 bases spanning the gap. The CDR3 length is 11 residues. Germline lookup yields CDR1 DFQATT and CDR2 SNEGSKA (reference sequence). Written as DNA, the CDR3 is TGCAGTGCTTCCCGGGGCGGCCAGCAGTTCTTC. Translated: CSASRGGQQFF.

V usage is TRBV11-1 and J usage is TRBJ2-1; 14 nucleotides agree with TRBD2. V shed 0 bases and J 10 bases; nucleotides not matched to a gene: 5. CDR3 length equals 16 residues. Germline CDR1 SGHAT, CDR2 FQDESV (reference sequence). CDR3 coding DNA: TGTGCCAGCAGCTTAGCCGGACTAGCGGGGGGCAGCGAGCAGTTCTTC. As protein: CASSLAGLAGGSEQFF.

This sequence joins TRBV5-1 and TRBJ2-1, with D perhaps matching TRBD1 (5 bases). V lost 7 bases to trimming and J lost 2 bases, with 10 bases between them. The CDR3 is made up of 13 amino acids. Germline values: CDR1 SGHRS, CDR2 YFSETQ. CDR3 in DNA: TGCGCCAGCTGCCGACAGCCCTACAATGAGCAGTTCTTC. Amino acid sequence: CASCRQPYNEQFF.

The J gene is TRBJ2-4, the V gene TRBV9; TRBD2 aligns across 8 bases. Losses at the gene ends were 3 bases for V and 8 bases for J; bases not matched to a gene: 10. Germline CDR1 is SGDLS and CDR2 is YYNGEE. The CDR3 is 15 residues long. Here the CDR3 reads CASSAGGGSGDIQYF. CDR3 sequence (DNA): TGTGCCAGCAGCGCCGGGGGGGGCTCGGGAGACATTCAGTACTTC.

V and J are TRBV20-1 and TRBJ2-6; 12 bases match TRBD1. CDR1 is DFQATT, CDR2 SNEGSKA, per germline (reference sequence). This CDR3 has 16 amino acids. V was clipped by 3 bases and J by 3 bases; unmatched bases: 3. The DNA of the CDR3 is TGCAGTGCTAGCGGGACAGGGGGCAGTGGGGCCAACGTCCTGACTTTC. Protein: CSASGTGGSGANVLTF.

The chain combines TRBV3-1 with TRBJ1-1, with D possibly TRBD1 on 5 matching bases. The CDR3 is made up of 14 amino acids. The V end lost 0 bases, the J end lost 1 base, and 6 bases lay between the germline ends. In germline, CDR1 is LGHDT, CDR2 YNNKEL (reference sequence). CDR3 sequence (DNA): TGTGCCAGCAGCCAAGATGGGGGGAACACTGAAGCTTTCTTT. Residues: CASSQDGGNTEAFF.